This T cell receptor (beta chain) emerged from a study of beta chain features in type 1 diabetes. This clone was observed a few times. The germline V gene has CDR1 SGHTA and CDR2 FQGNSA. Deletions cut 6 bases from V and 3 bases from J, with 17 bases between. This CDR3 is 15 amino acids long. Expressed TCRB transcripts got sequenced, as all isolated RNA was reverse transcribed. The data were produced by immunoSEQ multiplex PCR, yet TCRdb's version contains in-frame clones alone and is incomplete. The repertoire includes 850,000 to 900,000 clones, about a sixth of them detected once, and 0.02% to 0.025% sits in the top ten.

The sample comprised naive CD4+ T cells from blood. This chain links TRBV7-2 with TRBJ2-5; D is ambiguous. This receptor was obtained from a woman under 30 in good health. For the CDR3, the DNA is TGTGCCAGCAGTAAATGGCCCCCGTTTAAAGAGACCCAGTACTTC. Translating gives CASSKWPPFKETQYF.